The 5 T cell receptor beta chains in this list originate from one sample, sequenced in a study of T cell responses to AZD1222 COVID-19 vaccine. Clones were sequenced by immunoSEQ multiplex PCR, and TCRdb holds only the in-frame ones, with some missing. The sample includes around 130,000 clones, 91% seen only once; the top ten take less than 6.5%. The specimen comprised peripheral blood, sampled on day 0 of AZD1222 vaccination. The receptors come from an adult in good health.

V is TRBV4-2 and J is TRBJ1-4; D is undetermined. The CDR3 length is 17 residues. Germline values: CDR1 LGHNA, CDR2 YNFKEQ. The ends were cut back, 0 bases at V and 3 bases at J, with 14 bases in the middle. Written as DNA, the CDR3 is TGTGCCAGCAGCCAAGAGGGAGGCCCTCCCGCTAATGAAAAACTGTTTTTT. This translates into CASSQEGGPPANEKLFF.

The chain employs TRBV9 and TRBJ1-2; D is possibly TRBD1 (6 bases). V dropped 0 bases and J dropped 6 bases, with 12 bases sitting between them. Germline CDR1 reads SGDLS; CDR2 reads YYNGEE. This CDR3 has 14 residues. This chain's CDR3 is CASSVAQGRDGYTF. CDR3 nucleotide sequence: TGTGCCAGCAGCGTAGCTCAGGGGCGCGATGGCTACACCTTC.

The J gene is TRBJ2-3, the V gene TRBV27; D remains ambiguous. This CDR3 region has 16 residues. Germline CDR1 is MNHEY and CDR2 is SMNVEV (reference sequence). Trimming removed 10 bases at V and 2 bases at J, with 22 bases between. CDR3 nucleotides: TGTGCCACCCGAAAGTGGTTCGGAGAAGTCACAGATACGCAGTATTTT. Translation gives CATRKWFGEVTDTQYF.

The chain is built from TRBV9 and TRBJ1-1, with D maybe TRBD1 (5 bases). The germline CDR1 and CDR2 sequences are SGDLS and YYNGEE. The CDR3 runs 11 residues. Trimming pared 6 bases from V and 10 bases from J, leaving 13 bases between. In nucleotides, the CDR3 is TGTGCCAGCAAGGGCAGGGAGGGAGCTTTCTTT. This sequence encodes CASKGREGAFF.

The rearrangement uses TRBV19 and TRBJ1-5; 8 bases are shared with TRBD1. Germline CDR1 is LNHDA and CDR2 is SQIVND (reference sequence). This CDR3 has 14 amino acids. J lost 8 bases, V lost 5 bases, and 8 bases had no gene match. The CDR3 sequence is CASSRGQGMEPQHF. The DNA for the CDR3 is TGTGCCAGTAGTCGTGGACAGGGTATGGAGCCCCAGCATTTT.